One sample yielded the 5 T cell receptor beta chains listed below, sequenced in a study of blood T cell repertoires in COVID-19. Only in-frame clones appear in the TCRdb table, and some are missing; sequencing was by immunoSEQ multiplex PCR. The sample records about 71,000 clones, 75% to 90% being singletons. Sequencing was done on a sample of peripheral blood. The source of these receptors is a human donor in a cohort sampled during active COVID-19.

The chain uses TRBV5-1 and TRBJ1-4, with D uncertain. In germline, CDR1 is SGHRS, CDR2 YFSETQ. This CDR3 has 14 residues. Trimming left V 6 bases short and J 5 bases short, with 14 bases between. As DNA, the CDR3 is TGCGCCAGCACTGGCGGGGATTGGAATGAAAAACTGTTTTTT. It yields the protein CASTGGDWNEKLFF.

V and J are TRBV6-4 and TRBJ1-5, with D possibly being TRBD1 (5 bases). The CDR3 runs 14 residues. Looked up from germline, CDR1 is MRHNA and CDR2 is SNTAGT. Trimming shortened V by 0 bases and J by 2 bases, and 5 bases separated the two germline ends. The DNA of the CDR3 is TGTGCCAGCAGTGACTCAGGGGGCAATCAGCCCCAGCATTTT. This codes for CASSDSGGNQPQHF.

The chain carries TRBV19 and TRBJ1-6; 7 bases match TRBD1. V dropped 9 bases and J dropped 6; count of bases not matched to a gene: 8. CDR1 is LNHDA and CDR2 is SQIVND in the germline V gene (reference sequence). There are 14 residues in the CDR3. This chain's CDR3 is CASCWDSSNSPLHF. The CDR3 DNA reads TGTGCCAGCTGCTGGGACAGCTCTAATTCACCCCTCCACTTT.

This clone was counted once. The chain has TRBV7-2 and TRBJ2-7, with 10 bases matching TRBD2. Trimming took 4 bases from V and 5 from J; bases not matched to a gene: 5. The CDR3 extends over 14 amino acids. CDR1 SGHTA and CDR2 FQGNSA come from the germline V gene. The CDR3 DNA reads as TGTGCCAGCAGCTCGCAAAGCGGGAGGGACGAGCAGTACTTC. Translation: CASSSQSGRDEQYF.

The V and J genes are TRBV10-1 and TRBJ2-5; 9 nucleotides align to TRBD2. The CDR3 is 17 amino acids. Germline V gene sequence: CDR1 WNHNN, CDR2 SYGVQD (reference sequence). The V gene end was trimmed by 6 bases and the J gene end by 5 bases; junction bases not matched to a gene: 16. The CDR3: CASSPGRLAGIGETQYF. In nucleotides, the CDR3 is TGCGCCAGCAGCCCCGGGCGGCTAGCGGGGATTGGGGAGACCCAGTACTTC.